This is a list of T cell receptor beta chains from one sample in a study of shared clonotypes between healthy human individuals. Sequenced by immunoSEQ multiplex PCR; TCRdb stores in-frame clones only, minus some. The data contain a few million clones, over 85% of them singletons. The sample was naive CD4+ T cells sorted from blood. The receptors here all came from a man younger than 35 in good health. CDR3s include the opening cysteine and the closing phenylalanine or tryptophan. The order of the fields is V gene, D gene, J gene, clone size, CDR3 protein, CDR3 DNA. D genes are given only for firm matches. The listing skips clone size in some rows; elsewhere it reads once, few, many or a size class.

v_gene: TRBV7-3; d_gene: NA; j_gene: TRBJ2-1; abundance: NA; CDR3aa: CASSFGGGSYNEQFF; CDR3nt: TGTGCCAGCAGCTTTGGCGGCGGCTCCTACAATGAGCAGTTCTTC
v_gene: TRBV28; d_gene: NA; j_gene: TRBJ2-1; abundance: NA; CDR3aa: CASSLKGPYEQFF; CDR3nt: TGTGCCAGCAGTTTGAAAGGGCCCTATGAGCAGTTCTTC
v_gene: TRBV18; d_gene: TRBD1; j_gene: TRBJ2-5; abundance: NA; CDR3aa: CASSPNYGQGETQYF; CDR3nt: TGTGCCAGCTCACCAAATTACGGACAGGGGGAGACCCAGTACTTC
v_gene: TRBV11-3; d_gene: NA; j_gene: TRBJ2-1; abundance: NA; CDR3aa: CASSTDKAPYNEQFF; CDR3nt: TGTGCCAGCAGCACAGACAAGGCTCCCTACAATGAGCAGTTCTTC
v_gene: TRBV19; d_gene: NA; j_gene: TRBJ1-5; abundance: NA; CDR3aa: CASSIAVGASNQPQHF; CDR3nt: TGTGCCAGTAGTATAGCGGTGGGGGCGAGCAATCAGCCCCAGCATTTT
v_gene: TRBV5-1; d_gene: TRBD2; j_gene: TRBJ2-5; abundance: NA; CDR3aa: CASSLISGGMRETQYF; CDR3nt: TGCGCCAGCAGCTTGATTAGCGGGGGCATGCGGGAGACCCAGTACTTC
v_gene: TRBV5-1; d_gene: NA; j_gene: TRBJ2-5; abundance: NA; CDR3aa: CASSFTGSETQYF; CDR3nt: TGCGCCAGCAGCTTTACAGGGAGTGAGACCCAGTACTTC
v_gene: TRBV5-4; d_gene: TRBD2; j_gene: TRBJ2-3; abundance: NA; CDR3aa: CASSSIAGVGTDTQYF; CDR3nt: TGTGCCAGCAGCTCAATAGCGGGAGTGGGGACAGATACGCAGTATTTT
v_gene: TRBV4-1; d_gene: NA; j_gene: TRBJ1-3; abundance: NA; CDR3aa: CASSRGPGQSGNTIYF; CDR3nt: TGCGCCAGCAGCCGCGGTCCTGGCCAGTCTGGAAACACCATATATTTT
v_gene: TRBV5-6; d_gene: TRBD1; j_gene: TRBJ2-2; abundance: NA; CDR3aa: CASSLAIDRAAGELFF; CDR3nt: TGTGCCAGCAGCTTGGCCATAGACAGGGCGGCCGGGGAGCTGTTTTTT
v_gene: TRBV4-3; d_gene: NA; j_gene: TRBJ2-1; abundance: NA; CDR3aa: CASSQAGGLYNEQFF; CDR3nt: TGCGCCAGCAGCCAAGCCGGGGGCCTCTACAATGAGCAGTTCTTC
v_gene: TRBV7-9; d_gene: NA; j_gene: TRBJ1-1; abundance: NA; CDR3aa: CASSPSGWRNTEAFF; CDR3nt: TGTGCCAGCAGCCCCAGCGGCTGGAGGAACACTGAAGCTTTCTTT
v_gene: TRBV10-3; d_gene: NA; j_gene: TRBJ1-1; abundance: NA; CDR3aa: CAISDPGSEAFF; CDR3nt: TGTGCCATCAGTGACCCGGGTTCAGAAGCTTTCTTT
v_gene: TRBV2; d_gene: NA; j_gene: TRBJ2-3; abundance: NA; CDR3aa: CASAPQGTGADTQYF; CDR3nt: TGTGCCAGCGCCCCACAGGGGACGGGGGCCGATACGCAGTATTTT
v_gene: TRBV18; d_gene: TRBD2; j_gene: TRBJ2-7; abundance: NA; CDR3aa: CASSPGGGPYEQYF; CDR3nt: TGTGCCAGCTCACCGGGCGGGGGACCCTACGAGCAGTACTTC
v_gene: TRBV5-5; d_gene: TRBD1; j_gene: TRBJ2-5; abundance: NA; CDR3aa: CASSFRQGRQETQYF; CDR3nt: TGTGCCAGCAGCTTCAGACAGGGGAGACAAGAGACCCAGTACTTC
v_gene: TRBV6-6; d_gene: TRBD1; j_gene: TRBJ1-1; abundance: NA; CDR3aa: CASSYSGTGGTEAFF; CDR3nt: TGTGCCAGCAGTTACTCCGGGACAGGGGGCACTGAAGCTTTCTTT
v_gene: TRBV19; d_gene: NA; j_gene: TRBJ2-3; abundance: NA; CDR3aa: CASTRTRLPTDTQYF; CDR3nt: TGTGCCAGTACCCGGACCCGATTACCCACAGATACGCAGTATTTT
v_gene: TRBV6-6; d_gene: NA; j_gene: TRBJ1-1; abundance: NA; CDR3aa: CASRGGQALNTEAFF; CDR3nt: TGTGCCAGCAGGGGGGGCCAGGCCTTGAACACTGAAGCTTTCTTT
v_gene: TRBV5-1; d_gene: TRBD2; j_gene: TRBJ2-1; abundance: NA; CDR3aa: CASSLVAGGGEQFF; CDR3nt: TGCGCCAGCAGCTTGGTTGCGGGGGGAGGTGAGCAGTTCTTC
v_gene: TRBV29-1; d_gene: NA; j_gene: TRBJ1-6; abundance: NA; CDR3aa: CSVIGDEIGLHF; CDR3nt: TGCAGCGTTATTGGGGACGAGATCGGACTCCACTTT
v_gene: TRBV18; d_gene: NA; j_gene: TRBJ2-2; abundance: NA; CDR3aa: CASSPLRGGTGELFF; CDR3nt: TGTGCCAGCTCACCACTCAGGGGCGGCACCGGGGAGCTGTTTTTT
v_gene: TRBV7-3; d_gene: TRBD1; j_gene: TRBJ2-7; abundance: NA; CDR3aa: CASSEQGANEQYF; CDR3nt: TGTGCCAGCAGCGAACAGGGGGCGAACGAGCAGTACTTC
v_gene: TRBV30; d_gene: TRBD1; j_gene: TRBJ2-7; abundance: NA; CDR3aa: CACQDRDYEQYF; CDR3nt: TGTGCCTGCCAAGACAGGGACTACGAGCAGTACTTC
v_gene: TRBV10-2; d_gene: NA; j_gene: TRBJ2-5; abundance: NA; CDR3aa: CASSDSGRLGTQYF; CDR3nt: TGCGCCAGCAGTGATAGCGGCCGCTTGGGGACCCAGTACTTC
v_gene: TRBV18; d_gene: NA; j_gene: TRBJ2-2; abundance: NA; CDR3aa: CASSPRQTGELFF; CDR3nt: TGTGCCAGCTCACCACGACAGACCGGGGAGCTGTTTTTT
v_gene: TRBV5-4; d_gene: NA; j_gene: TRBJ2-3; abundance: NA; CDR3aa: CASSLEVTTTDTQYF; CDR3nt: TGTGCCAGCAGCTTGGAGGTGACGACCACAGATACGCAGTATTTT
v_gene: TRBV25-1; d_gene: NA; j_gene: TRBJ2-3; abundance: NA; CDR3aa: CASSETHGRLSTDTQYF; CDR3nt: TGTGCCAGCAGTGAAACCCACGGGCGGCTTTCCACAGATACGCAGTATTTT
v_gene: TRBV10-1; d_gene: NA; j_gene: TRBJ2-1; abundance: NA; CDR3aa: CASSERDTGHSQRNEQFF; CDR3nt: TGCGCCAGCAGTGAAAGGGACACGGGGCACTCCCAACGGAATGAGCAGTTCTTC
v_gene: TRBV7-9; d_gene: TRBD1; j_gene: TRBJ1-4; abundance: NA; CDR3aa: CASSLDGTVNEKLFF; CDR3nt: TGTGCCAGCAGCTTAGATGGGACAGTTAATGAAAAACTGTTTTTT
v_gene: TRBV7-2; d_gene: NA; j_gene: TRBJ1-5; abundance: NA; CDR3aa: CASSGGTSNQPQHF; CDR3nt: TGTGCCAGCAGCGGGGGGACAAGCAATCAGCCCCAGCATTTT
v_gene: TRBV10-3; d_gene: NA; j_gene: TRBJ1-2; abundance: NA; CDR3aa: CAISESKGGNYGYTF; CDR3nt: TGTGCCATCAGTGAGTCTAAGGGAGGGAACTATGGCTACACCTTC
v_gene: TRBV6-1; d_gene: NA; j_gene: TRBJ1-1; abundance: NA; CDR3aa: CASSEAPRGNTEAFF; CDR3nt: TGTGCCAGCAGTGAAGCGCCCAGGGGAAACACTGAAGCTTTCTTT
v_gene: TRBV2; d_gene: NA; j_gene: TRBJ2-5; abundance: NA; CDR3aa: CASSELVTQYF; CDR3nt: TGTGCCAGCAGTGAATTGGTGACCCAGTACTTC
v_gene: TRBV11-2; d_gene: TRBD1; j_gene: TRBJ1-5; abundance: NA; CDR3aa: CASSSLGQGASGNQPQHF; CDR3nt: TGTGCCAGCAGCTCCTTAGGACAGGGGGCGTCTGGCAATCAGCCCCAGCATTTT
v_gene: TRBV21-1; d_gene: NA; j_gene: TRBJ2-4; abundance: NA; CDR3aa: CASSKRGGPKNIQYF; CDR3nt: TGTGCCAGCAGCAAACGAGGTGGACCCAAAAACATTCAGTACTTC
v_gene: TRBV6-1; d_gene: NA; j_gene: TRBJ1-2; abundance: NA; CDR3aa: CASSEVVRGYTF; CDR3nt: TGTGCCAGCAGTGAAGTTGTGAGGGGCTACACCTTC
v_gene: TRBV25-1; d_gene: NA; j_gene: TRBJ1-5; abundance: NA; CDR3aa: CASSAGANQPQHF; CDR3nt: TGTGCCAGCAGTGCGGGGGCGAATCAGCCCCAGCATTTT
v_gene: TRBV27; d_gene: TRBD1; j_gene: TRBJ1-1; abundance: NA; CDR3aa: CASSLKGSGQGAEAFF; CDR3nt: TGTGCCAGCAGTTTAAAGGGGTCGGGACAGGGGGCTGAAGCTTTCTTT
v_gene: TRBV5-4; d_gene: NA; j_gene: TRBJ2-3; abundance: NA; CDR3aa: CASSLKGGIGTDTQYF; CDR3nt: TGTGCCAGCAGCTTGAAGGGGGGGATAGGCACAGATACGCAGTATTTT
v_gene: TRBV14; d_gene: NA; j_gene: TRBJ2-2; abundance: NA; CDR3aa: CASSQARNTNTGELFF; CDR3nt: TGTGCCAGCAGCCAAGCCCGCAACACGAACACCGGGGAGCTGTTTTTT
v_gene: TRBV9; d_gene: TRBD2; j_gene: TRBJ2-2; abundance: NA; CDR3aa: CASSVATAGSTGELFF; CDR3nt: TGTGCCAGCAGCGTGGCGACAGCGGGAAGCACCGGGGAGCTGTTTTTT
v_gene: TRBV30; d_gene: NA; j_gene: TRBJ2-1; abundance: once; CDR3aa: CAWSSWSSYNEQFF; CDR3nt: TGTGCCTGGAGTTCGTGGAGCTCCTACAATGAGCAGTTCTTC
v_gene: TRBV7-9; d_gene: TRBD1; j_gene: TRBJ2-2; abundance: NA; CDR3aa: CASSTGVNTGELFF; CDR3nt: TGTGCCAGCAGCACAGGGGTAAACACCGGGGAGCTGTTTTTT
v_gene: TRBV5-1; d_gene: NA; j_gene: TRBJ1-5; abundance: NA; CDR3aa: CASSLMGNSQPQHF; CDR3nt: TGCGCCAGCAGCTTAATGGGGAACAGCCAGCCCCAGCATTTT
v_gene: TRBV7-2; d_gene: NA; j_gene: TRBJ2-5; abundance: NA; CDR3aa: CASSLVAGIAETQYF; CDR3nt: TGTGCCAGCAGCTTGGTGGCGGGAATCGCGGAGACCCAGTACTTC
v_gene: TRBV25-1; d_gene: NA; j_gene: TRBJ2-3; abundance: NA; CDR3aa: CASRPRNEIGTDTQYF; CDR3nt: TGTGCCAGCAGGCCACGTAACGAAATAGGCACAGATACGCAGTATTTT
v_gene: TRBV5-4; d_gene: TRBD2; j_gene: TRBJ2-7; abundance: once; CDR3aa: CASSPGGTSGGSYEQYF; CDR3nt: TGTGCCAGCAGTCCGGGGGGGACTAGCGGGGGCTCCTACGAGCAGTACTTC
v_gene: TRBV14; d_gene: NA; j_gene: TRBJ2-1; abundance: NA; CDR3aa: CASSQVYWGQFF; CDR3nt: TGTGCCAGCAGCCAAGTTTACTGGGGGCAGTTCTTC
v_gene: TRBV5-1; d_gene: TRBD2; j_gene: TRBJ2-5; abundance: once; CDR3aa: CASSLAQLGLAGGNQETQYF; CDR3nt: TGCGCCAGCAGCTTGGCTCAGCTGGGACTAGCGGGGGGCAACCAAGAGACCCAGTACTTC
v_gene: TRBV6-6; d_gene: TRBD2; j_gene: TRBJ2-7; abundance: once; CDR3aa: CASSYSTSGAYEQYF; CDR3nt: TGTGCCAGCAGTTACTCGACTAGCGGGGCCTACGAGCAGTACTTC
v_gene: TRBV5-6; d_gene: TRBD1; j_gene: TRBJ2-5; abundance: NA; CDR3aa: CASSLTRQGMQETQYF; CDR3nt: TGTGCCAGCAGCTTAACCCGACAGGGGATGCAAGAGACCCAGTACTTC
v_gene: TRBV6-5; d_gene: TRBD1; j_gene: TRBJ2-1; abundance: NA; CDR3aa: CASSPSGTVYNEQFF; CDR3nt: TGTGCCAGCAGTCCCTCCGGGACAGTGTACAATGAGCAGTTCTTC